Each of the 15 T cell receptor beta chains below was sequenced from the same sample in a study of early T cells in non-severe SARS-CoV-2 infection. TCRdb analysed the 5' RACE reads with MiXCR anew, one entry per CDR3 protein. In the table there are about 24,000 distinct CDR3 sequences, about 4.6% of which are singletons. The sequenced sample consisted of whole blood. The receptors originated from an adult who was a healthcare worker with PCR-confirmed SARS-CoV-2 infection or an uninfected control (not recorded which).

This clonotype was seen at least ten times. The chain joins TRBV5-1 to TRBJ1-2; D possibly corresponds to TRBD1 (6 bases). Trimming pared 0 bases from V and 3 bases from J, leaving 6 bases between. Germline V lookup: CDR1 SGHRS, CDR2 YFSETQ. CDR3 length equals 13 residues. The CDR3 is CASSLGQDYGYTF. The CDR3 DNA is TGCGCCAGCAGCTTGGGACAGGACTATGGCTACACCTTC.

This clonotype was counted at least ten times. The chain uses TRBV11-2 and TRBJ2-1; 9 positions agree with TRBD1. Unmatched junction bases numbered 10, after V lost 5 bases and J lost 5 bases. Germline V CDR1 and CDR2: SGHAT, FQNNGV. This CDR3 is built from 16 residues. The CDR3 loop reads CASSVRSGQGNNEQFF. DNA of the CDR3: TGTGCCAGCAGCGTAAGGTCGGGACAGGGAAACAATGAGCAGTTCTTC. Drawing the rest from reference TRBV11-2 and TRBJ2-1, the complete variable domain is EAGVAQSPRYKIIEKRQSVAFWCNPISGHATLYWYQQILGQGPKLLIQFQNNGVVDDSQLPKDRFSAERLKGVDSTLKIQPAKLEDSAVYLCASSVRSGQGNNEQFFGPGTRLTVL.

This clonotype was counted ten times or more. The chain carries TRBV11-2 and TRBJ2-1, with TRBD2 matching 7 bases. The V segment lost 5 bases and the J segment 4 bases; nucleotides outside the gene matches: 8. The CDR3 has 15 residues. The germline CDR1 and CDR2 sequences are SGHAT and FQNNGV. The CDR3: CASSPGSGDYNEQFF. The CDR3 bases are TGTGCCAGCAGCCCGGGGAGCGGGGATTACAATGAGCAGTTCTTC.

A note on this clonotype: One base away lies a much larger clone, so this may be a sequencing read error. This rearrangement joins TRBV5-1 to TRBJ2-7; 13 bases match TRBD2. CDR1 and CDR2 from the germline V gene are SGHRS and YFSETQ. The CDR3 extends over 16 amino acids. The CDR3 loop reads CTSSSIGLAGAYEQYF. The CDR3 DNA sequence: TGCACCAGCAGCTCGATAGGACTAGCGGGAGCCTACGAGCAGTACTTC.

A remark on this clonotype: This sequence may be a read error, since a much larger clone differs from it by one base. This chain joins TRBV6-2 or TRBV6-3 and TRBJ2-1; TRBD1 matches at 7 bases. The V gene end was trimmed by 6 bases and the J gene end by 6 bases; junction bases not matched to a gene: 17. This CDR3 comprises 17 residues. CDR1 MNHEY and CDR2 SVGEGT come from the germline V gene. In DNA form, the CDR3 reads TGTGCCAGCAGACCCCGATCCAGACAGGGAAAGATCAATGAGCAGTTCTTC. Translated: CASRPRSRQGKINEQFF.

This clonotype was counted many times. The chain uses TRBV7-9 and TRBJ2-7, with TRBD2 as a possible D gene (6 bases). Looked up from germline, CDR1 is SEHNR and CDR2 is FQNEAQ (reference sequence). The CDR3 extends over 15 amino acids. V lost 3 bases, J lost 0 bases, and 12 bases lay in between. The CDR3 here is CASSFPGLSSYEQYF. As DNA, the CDR3 is TGTGCCAGCAGCTTTCCGGGACTGAGCTCCTACGAGCAGTACTTC.

There are many counts of this clonotype. The chain carries TRBV7-2 and TRBJ2-1; a possible D gene is TRBD2 (6 bases). This CDR3 contains 15 residues. The V gene lost 2 bases and the J gene lost 8 bases, with 16 bases spanning the gap. The germline V gene has CDR1 SGHTA and CDR2 FQGNSA. CDR3 residues: CASSLKQGGRDEQFF. The CDR3 nucleotides read TGTGCCAGCAGCTTAAAGCAGGGAGGTCGGGATGAGCAGTTCTTC.

This clonotype was detected ten times or more. The V gene is TRBV6-6, the J gene TRBJ1-1, with 7 nucleotides matching TRBD1. There are 12 residues in the CDR3. Trimming cost V 6 bases and J 9 bases; bases outside gene matches: 7. Germline CDR1 MNHNY, CDR2 SVGAGI (reference sequence). For the CDR3, the DNA is TGTGCCAGCAGCCGAACGACAGGGAAAGCTTTCTTT. Encoded protein: CASSRTTGKAFF.

This clonotype occurred many times. The CDR3 is CSARDHLSPGTSGTMKQFF. CDR3 sequence (DNA): TGCAGTGCTAGAGACCACTTATCCCCTGGGACTAGCGGGACAATGAAGCAGTTCTTC. This chain joins TRBV20-1 and TRBJ2-1; TRBD2 aligns across 13 bases. J lost 11 bases, V lost 0 bases, and 19 bases had no gene match. CDR1 is DFQATT, CDR2 SNEGSKA, per germline (reference sequence). CDR3 length: 19 amino acids.

In its sample, this clonotype was seen many times. The genes are TRBV11-3 and TRBJ2-5; possibly TRBD2 for D (6 bases). Germline assignment: CDR1 SGHNT and CDR2 YENEEA. The V end was cut by 6 bases, the J end by 4 bases, with 12 bases between. This CDR3 is built from 13 residues. CDR3 in DNA: TGTGCCAGCAGTCGCGGGACGGTAGAGACCCAGTACTTC. The encoded protein is CASSRGTVETQYF.

The V gene is TRBV3-1, the J gene TRBJ2-1, with 8 bases matching TRBD2. The length of the CDR3 is 13 residues. The germline V gene has CDR1 LGHDT and CDR2 YNNKEL (reference sequence). The V and J ends lost 2 bases and 10 bases, in that order; junction bases with no gene match: 4. The CDR3 DNA follows: TGTGCCAGCAGCCAACAGACTAGCGCCGAGCAGTTCTTC. Residues: CASSQQTSAEQFF.

This clonotype showed up just once. The junction departs from germline at one end; a sequencing error may be responsible. The chain joins TRBV5-8 to TRBJ2-1; a weak D match, TRBD2 (6 bases). The CDR3 spans 15 residues. Germline V gene data show CDR1 as SGHTS and CDR2 as YDEGEE. The CDR3 region has the DNA TGTGTCAGCAGCCTGGACCGGGACTGGCAGAATGAGCAGTTCTTC. Residues: CVSSLDRDWQNEQFF. The entire variable domain, with the rest obtained from reference TRBV5-8 and TRBJ2-1, is as follows: EAGVTQSPTHLIKTRGQQATLRCSPISGHTSVYWYQQALGLGLQFLLWYDEGEERNRGNFPPRFSGRQFPNYSSELNVNALELEDSALYLCVSSLDRDWQNEQFFGPGTRLTVL.

This clonotype appeared a few times. CDR3 region: CASSGSLGAPMGPGELFF. CDR3 DNA: TGTGCCAGCAGCGGATCCCTGGGAGCTCCGATGGGACCCGGGGAGCTGTTTTTT. The V gene is TRBV9, the J gene TRBJ2-2; D tentatively reads TRBD1 or TRBD2 (5 bases each). The V and J ends lost 3 bases and 6 bases respectively, with 24 bases between them. CDR3 size: 18 residues. Germline CDR1 and CDR2: SGDLS and YYNGEE. Full variable domain (remainder filled in from reference TRBV9 and TRBJ2-2): DSGVTQTPKHLITATGQRVTLRCSPRSGDLSVYWYQQSLDQGLQFLIQYYNGEERAKGNILERFSAQQFPDLHSELNLSSLELGDSALYFCASSGSLGAPMGPGELFFGEGSRLTVL.

At least ten counts were recorded for this clonotype. The chain has TRBV6-6 and TRBJ1-4, with D hard to call. CDR1 and CDR2 from the germline V gene are MNHNY and SVGAGI (reference sequence). The CDR3 is 15 amino acids. V shed 6 bases and J shed 3 bases, with 14 bases lying between them. CDR3 amino acids: CASRPLGYSNEKLFF. For the CDR3, the DNA is TGTGCCAGCAGACCTTTAGGGTATTCTAATGAAAAACTGTTTTTT.

This clonotype has at least ten counts. The chain uses TRBV11-2 and TRBJ2-7; the D is unclear. Germline CDR1 is SGHAT and CDR2 is FQNNGV. The CDR3 has 13 residues. Trimming cost V 1 base and J 3 bases, with 7 bases left between them. The DNA for the CDR3 is TGTGCCAGCAGCTTAGCTGCCGGCTACGAGCAGTACTTC. Protein product: CASSLAAGYEQYF.